What follows is one T cell receptor (beta chain) and its context. Clones were sequenced by immunoSEQ multiplex PCR, and TCRdb holds only the in-frame ones, with some missing. In the table there are some 60,000 clones, around 79% of which are singletons. The data belong to a study of radiotherapy plus CTLA-4 blockade in lung cancer. The source material was peripheral blood, sampled from a patient treated with radiotherapy plus ipilimumab. This TCR derives from a human donor with non-small cell lung cancer who had a complete response to radiotherapy plus ipilimumab.

CDR3 coding DNA: TGCGCCAGCAGCTTGGACGACAGGACGGACTATGGCTACACCTTC. This translates into CASSLDDRTDYGYTF. This chain connects TRBV5-1 to TRBJ1-2, with D tentatively TRBD1 (6 bases). CDR1 and CDR2 (germline): SGHRS, YFSETQ. This CDR3 contains 15 residues. V shed 0 bases and J shed 3 bases, with 12 bases lying between them.